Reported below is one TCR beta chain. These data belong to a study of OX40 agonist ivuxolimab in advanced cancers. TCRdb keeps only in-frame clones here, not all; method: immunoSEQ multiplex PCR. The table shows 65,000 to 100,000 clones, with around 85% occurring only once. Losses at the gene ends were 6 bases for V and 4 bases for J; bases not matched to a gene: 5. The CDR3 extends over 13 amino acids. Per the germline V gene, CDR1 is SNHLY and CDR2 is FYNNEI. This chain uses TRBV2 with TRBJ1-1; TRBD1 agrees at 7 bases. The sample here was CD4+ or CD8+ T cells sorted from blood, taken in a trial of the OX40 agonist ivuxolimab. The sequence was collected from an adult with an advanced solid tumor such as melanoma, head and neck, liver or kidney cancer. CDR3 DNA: TGTGCCAGCAGGACAGGGAGGGGCACTGAAGCTTTCTTT. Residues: CASRTGRGTEAFF.